This T cell receptor (beta chain) was obtained from a study of cytomegalovirus exposure and HLA in healthy donors. Unmatched junction bases numbered 14, after V lost 7 bases and J lost 5 bases. The CDR3 consists of 15 residues. Germline lookup yields CDR1 MNHEY and CDR2 SVGAGI. General observations from the study: TCR sequences were mostly rare, though some public TCRs occurred in many donors.

Of note for this clone: Its target is unknown.

The method was immunoSEQ multiplex PCR; TCRdb's version includes in-frame clones alone and lacks a portion of them. The data contain 98,000 or so clones, roughly 84% of them singletons. Sequences were obtained from PBMCs. This chain joins TRBV6-5 and TRBJ2-7; 7 positions agree with TRBD1. This receptor was identified in a woman aged 18-29 years in good health and CMV-seronegative. For the CDR3, the DNA is TGTGCCAGCACCAAAGTCCCCGGGACAGCAAACGAGCAGTACTTC. Protein sequence: CASTKVPGTANEQYF.